Listed below are T cell receptor beta chains from one sample, sequenced in a study of vaccination and CD4 T cells after COVID-19. TCRdb called the PCR reads again in MiXCR, with one record for every CDR3 protein. The table shows roughly 15,000 distinct CDR3 sequences, with approximately 60% occurring only once. These receptors lack a known antigen. The sequencing used CD4+ T cells from blood, cultured in vitro, collected after SARS-CoV-2 vaccination. Receptors were obtained from a human donor who had recovered from COVID-19. CDR3s include the opening cysteine and the closing phenylalanine or tryptophan. The D gene is left open where the match is weak. Clone size is not always given. Where it is, it says once, few, many or a class for expanded clones.

D: NA
size: NA
V: TRBV20-1
J: TRBJ1-2
DNA: TGCAGTGCTACGTCGTCTCCGGGCTACACCTTC
CDR3: CSATSSPGYTF

D: NA
size: NA
V: TRBV12-3/TRBV12-4
J: TRBJ1-5
DNA: TGTGCCAGCAGTCCAGACCTAACAGGCCGTCAGCCCCAGCATTTT
CDR3: CASSPDLTGRQPQHF

D: TRBD2
size: NA
V: TRBV20-1
J: TRBJ2-5
DNA: TGCAGTGCTAGAAGCGGGAGGGCCCGGGAGACCCAGTACTTC
CDR3: CSARSGRARETQYF

D: NA
size: NA
V: TRBV5-1
J: TRBJ2-1
DNA: TGCGCCAGCAGCTTGGATAGTACCCAGGATGAGCAGTTCTTC
CDR3: CASSLDSTQDEQFF

D: NA
size: NA
V: TRBV19
J: TRBJ2-1
DNA: TGTGCCAGTTTGCGCGGGAACCCAGGAGATGAGCAGTTCTTC
CDR3: CASLRGNPGDEQFF

D: NA
size: NA
V: TRBV24-1
J: TRBJ2-3
DNA: TGTGCCACCAGAAATACAGGAATCACAGATACGCAGTATTTT
CDR3: CATRNTGITDTQYF

D: NA
size: few
V: TRBV28
J: TRBJ1-1
DNA: TGTGCCAGCACCCTGACCCTACTTAACACTGAAGCTTTCTTT
CDR3: CASTLTLLNTEAFF

D: NA
size: NA
V: TRBV7-2
J: TRBJ2-3
DNA: TGTGCCAGCAGCCGGAAACGGGAGTCGGATACGCAGTATTTT
CDR3: CASSRKRESDTQYF

D: NA
size: NA
V: TRBV20-1
J: TRBJ1-5
DNA: TGCAGTGCTAGAGATCGTAGCAATCAGCCCCAGCATTTT
CDR3: CSARDRSNQPQHF

D: NA
size: NA
V: TRBV19
J: TRBJ1-1
DNA: TGTGCCAGTAGTATAGGGGGGCCCGGGAACATGAACACTGAAGCTTTCTTT
CDR3: CASSIGGPGNMNTEAFF

D: NA
size: NA
V: TRBV11-3
J: TRBJ1-6
DNA: TGTGCCAGCAGCTTACCCGGACTGGTGGATTCACCCCTCCACTTT
CDR3: CASSLPGLVDSPLHF

D: TRBD1
size: NA
V: TRBV25-1
J: TRBJ2-7
DNA: TGTGCCAGCAGTGGAACCGGGACAGGGGGCTTGACCTACGAGCAGTACTTC
CDR3: CASSGTGTGGLTYEQYF

D: TRBD1
size: once
V: TRBV10-3
J: TRBJ1-1
DNA: TGTGCCATCAGGGCAGGGGGCGGCCCTGAAGCTTTCTTT
CDR3: CAIRAGGGPEAFF

D: TRBD1
size: NA
V: TRBV2
J: TRBJ1-1
DNA: TGTGCCAGCTGTGATAGACAGGGGAACACTGAAGCTTTCTTT
CDR3: CASCDRQGNTEAFF

D: TRBD1
size: NA
V: TRBV12-3/TRBV12-4
J: TRBJ2-5
DNA: TGTGCCAGCAGGGCACAGGGGCGGGAGACCCAGTACTTC
CDR3: CASRAQGRETQYF

D: TRBD1
size: NA
V: TRBV6-2/TRBV6-3
J: TRBJ2-5
DNA: TGTGCCAGCAGGACAACGACAGGGGGCTTAGAGACCCAGTACTTC
CDR3: CASRTTTGGLETQYF

D: TRBD1
size: NA
V: TRBV7-2
J: TRBJ1-2
DNA: TGTGCCAGCAGCCGGGCCAGGGGACAGGGGGCCAACGGCTATGGCTACACCTTC
CDR3: CASSRARGQGANGYGYTF